The rows below give T cell receptor beta chains drawn from one sample of a study of blood T cell repertoires in COVID-19. The data were produced by immunoSEQ multiplex PCR, yet TCRdb's version contains in-frame clones alone and is incomplete. Among about 210,000 clones, 80% to 90% were seen once, and the ten largest hold roughly 8%. Sequenced input: peripheral blood. The source of these receptors is a woman aged 45 to 65 with acute or convalescent COVID-19. The CDR3 runs from the conserved cysteine through the conserved F or W. D genes are given only for firm matches.

D,J,V,CDR3
.,TRBJ1-1,TRBV9,CASSADRESEAFF
TRBD2,TRBJ2-7,TRBV24-1,CATLAGHWAREQYF
.,TRBJ2-7,TRBV5-6,CASIKREVRGYEQYF
.,TRBJ2-7,TRBV6-5,CASLGQSYEQYF
TRBD2,TRBJ2-3,TRBV7-9,CASSLAHLAGGGDTQYF
TRBD1,TRBJ2-4,TRBV5-1,CASSTGALAKNIQYF
.,TRBJ2-3,TRBV7-2,CASSFSTGTDTQYF
.,TRBJ1-4,TRBV2,CASSENRVGEKLFF
.,TRBJ2-1,TRBV29-1,CSVERQGGNNEQFF
.,TRBJ2-1,TRBV7-8,CASSAVGRDSYNEQFF
.,TRBJ2-2,TRBV14,CASPPRGSVIGELFF
TRBD2,TRBJ2-1,TRBV2,CASRLAGGVYNEQFF
TRBD2,TRBJ2-7,TRBV29-1,CSVQLGLAYEQYF
TRBD2,TRBJ2-7,TRBV9,CASASGTSAYEQYF
TRBD2,TRBJ2-1,TRBV5-1,CASSFTSGSNEQFF
TRBD2,TRBJ2-1,TRBV4-2,CASSQETSGAYNEQFF
.,TRBJ2-2,TRBV5-1,CASVFSANTGELFF
TRBD2,TRBJ2-1,TRBV6-1,CASSVLAGTNNNEQFF
.,TRBJ2-3,TRBV28,CASSRDTITDTQYF
.,TRBJ1-1,TRBV6-6,CASSYVKGVTEAFF
TRBD1,TRBJ2-7,TRBV19,CASSTGQASSYEQYF
TRBD2,TRBJ2-7,TRBV6-6,CASKEAGGPYEQYF
TRBD2,TRBJ2-2,TRBV5-4,CASSPPGGEDTGELFF
TRBD2,TRBJ2-1,TRBV24-1,CATSDLHPGLADYNEQFF
TRBD2,TRBJ2-2,TRBV4-2,CASRSAGTSGRRNTGELFF
.,TRBJ2-1,TRBV7-2,CASYSEGGSYNEQFF
TRBD1,TRBJ2-5,TRBV2,CASSEAGQWETQYF
TRBD1,TRBJ1-2,TRBV28,CASSSGQGDGYTF
.,TRBJ2-7,TRBV6-2/TRBV6-3,CASSLQGFRYEQYF
TRBD1,TRBJ2-5,TRBV27,CASSLARGQGTQYF
TRBD1,TRBJ2-7,TRBV5-8,CASSRDPGQGSSENF
.,TRBJ1-2,TRBV3-1/TRBV3-2,CASSPSATRGTGYTF
.,TRBJ2-7,TRBV7-9,CASSPRLSSSYEQYF
.,TRBJ1-1,TRBV28,CASSPSARAEAFF
.,TRBJ1-1,TRBV4-2,CASSLQTGGHTEAFF
TRBD1,TRBJ1-2,TRBV24-1,CATSGGDSARTINYGYTF
.,TRBJ2-7,TRBV7-6,CASSSLPGTNYEQYF
.,TRBJ1-5,TRBV6-2/TRBV6-3,CASSHGQYSNQPQHF
.,TRBJ2-7,TRBV19,CASSMESPSAEQYF
.,TRBJ2-7,TRBV5-1,CASSSPEARGEQYF
TRBD2,TRBJ2-3,TRBV11-2,CASSLGVGTRGRADTQYF
TRBD2,TRBJ2-2,TRBV5-1,CASSLRTSGRNTGELFF
TRBD1,TRBJ2-7,TRBV7-9,CASSPGQFSYEQYF
.,TRBJ1-1,TRBV5-1,CASSLQGGGNTEAFF